These T cell receptor beta chains were read from a single sample in a study of T cell responses to AZD1222 COVID-19 vaccine. Libraries were prepared by immunoSEQ multiplex PCR; TCRdb keeps only in-frame clonotypes and omits some of them. This sample has 120,000 or so clones; approximately 92% occur once, and the top ten carry around 3.1%. This material consisted of peripheral blood, taken on day 0 of AZD1222 vaccination. These receptors were taken from an adult in good health. CDR3s include the opening cysteine and the closing phenylalanine or tryptophan. The order of the fields is D gene, CDR3 length, V gene, J gene, clone size, CDR3 protein, CDR3 DNA. A D gene is named only where the DNA matches it firmly. Only part of the rows carry a size: once, few, many, or a class if the clone is expanded.

-	13	TRBV3-1/TRBV3-2	TRBJ2-2	many	CASSQFLTGELFF	TGTGCCAGCAGCCAATTCCTCACCGGGGAGCTGTTTTTT
-	16	TRBV7-3	TRBJ2-7	-	CASSKGGAIPSVEQYF	TGTGCCAGCAGCAAAGGGGGGGCCATCCCCTCGGTCGAGCAGTACTTC
-	14	TRBV7-2	TRBJ2-3	-	CASSSEGRSGTQYF	TGTGCCAGCAGCTCTGAGGGGCGCTCAGGTACGCAGTATTTT
TRBD1	16	TRBV6-2/TRBV6-3	TRBJ1-1	-	CASSYGTGASNTEAFF	TGTGCCAGCAGTTACGGGACAGGGGCTTCGAACACTGAAGCTTTCTTT
-	15	TRBV28	TRBJ1-2	-	CASSLLASGHYGYTF	TGTGCCAGCAGTTTATTGGCATCGGGCCACTATGGCTACACCTTC
TRBD1	14	TRBV27	TRBJ2-7	-	CASSAGQGAYEQYF	TGTGCCAGCAGTGCGGGACAGGGGGCTTACGAGCAGTACTTC
-	15	TRBV5-1	TRBJ1-2	-	CASSPDSLPNYGYTF	TGCGCCAGCAGCCCGGACAGTTTACCTAACTATGGCTACACCTTC
-	15	TRBV3-1/TRBV3-2	TRBJ2-5	-	CASSPTDSGAETQYF	TGTGCCAGCAGCCCAACGGACAGCGGGGCAGAGACCCAGTACTTC
-	13	TRBV7-2	TRBJ2-7	once	CASSSDGTYEQYF	TGTGCCAGCAGCTCCGATGGGACCTACGAGCAGTACTTC
-	15	TRBV27	TRBJ2-1	-	CASSFGLPTYNEQFF	TGTGCCAGCAGTTTTGGACTCCCAACTTACAATGAGCAGTTCTTC
TRBD2	15	TRBV24-1	TRBJ2-3	-	CATRERGGRSDTQYF	TGTGCCACCCGGGAGCGTGGCGGGAGAAGCGATACGCAGTATTTT
-	16	TRBV18	TRBJ2-2	-	CASSPRQTGGDRGLFF	TGTGCCAGCTCACCACGGCAGACTGGCGGGGATCGGGGACTGTTTTTT
TRBD2	14	TRBV3-1/TRBV3-2	TRBJ2-7	-	CASSQGTSGRGQYF	TGTGCCAGCAGCCAAGGGACTAGCGGGAGAGGGCAGTACTTC
-	12	TRBV12-3/TRBV12-4	TRBJ1-3	-	CASSFAGNTIYF	TGTGCCAGCAGTTTCGCGGGAAACACCATATATTTT
-	12	TRBV30	TRBJ1-2	-	CGCREQNYGYTF	TGTGGATGTAGGGAGCAGAACTATGGCTACACCTTC
-	18	TRBV27	TRBJ2-6	-	CASSFSLPHSSGANVLTF	TGTGCCAGCAGTTTCTCGCTCCCTCACTCCTCTGGGGCCAACGTCCTGACTTTC
-	12	TRBV19	TRBJ1-2	-	CASRIQNYGYTF	TGTGCCAGTAGGATTCAAAACTATGGCTACACCTTC
TRBD1	13	TRBV4-1	TRBJ2-1	-	CASSPDRPNEQFF	TGCGCCAGCAGCCCGGACAGGCCAAATGAGCAGTTCTTC
-	15	TRBV7-2	TRBJ2-2	-	CASSIPGHKDGELFF	TGTGCCAGCAGCATCCCGGGACATAAAGACGGGGAGCTGTTTTTT
-	15	TRBV27	TRBJ1-6	-	CASRMGGTYNSPLHF	TGTGCCAGCAGGATGGGAGGGACCTATAATTCACCCCTCCACTTT
-	13	TRBV3-1/TRBV3-2	TRBJ2-5	-	CASSRLLTGTQYF	TGTGCCAGCAGCCGCCTGCTGACGGGGACCCAGTACTTC
-	14	TRBV7-2	TRBJ1-2	once	CASSPVGRPYGYTF	TGTGCCAGCAGCCCTGTCGGCCGCCCCTATGGCTACACCTTC
-	15	TRBV5-1	TRBJ2-3	-	CASSLTTGDTDTQYF	TGCGCCAGCAGCTTAACCACAGGAGACACAGATACGCAGTATTTT
-	14	TRBV27	TRBJ2-7	-	CASSPWDSRYEQYF	TGTGCCAGCAGTCCTTGGGACTCCCGGTACGAGCAGTACTTC
-	14	TRBV5-1	TRBJ1-1	-	CASSSGSSNTEAFF	TGCGCCAGCAGCTCAGGGTCCTCCAACACTGAAGCTTTCTTT
-	14	TRBV29-1	TRBJ2-1	-	CSVAARGAYNEQFF	TGCAGCGTTGCGGCCCGTGGGGCCTACAATGAGCAGTTCTTC
-	16	TRBV7-2	TRBJ2-2	-	CASSFQTGLGTGELFF	TGTGCCAGCAGCTTCCAGACAGGCTTGGGCACCGGGGAGCTGTTTTTT
TRBD1	16	TRBV28	TRBJ1-2	-	CASSPPRTGIPYGYTF	TGTGCCAGCAGTCCCCCCCGGACAGGGATACCCTATGGCTACACCTTC
-	13	TRBV7-9	TRBJ2-7	-	CASSLGANYEQYF	TGTGCCAGCAGCTTAGGGGCCAACTACGAGCAGTACTTC
TRBD1	16	TRBV15	TRBJ1-3	-	CATSRSQGAVGNTIYF	TGTGCCACCAGCCGGTCCCAGGGGGCAGTTGGAAACACCATATATTTT
TRBD1	15	TRBV6-5	TRBJ1-4	once	CASSYLDRETGKLFF	TGTGCCAGCAGTTACCTGGACAGGGAAACTGGAAAACTGTTTTTT
TRBD1	12	TRBV19	TRBJ1-1	-	CATRQGVLQAFF	TGTGCCACCAGACAGGGGGTCCTTCAAGCTTTCTTT
-	13	TRBV30	TRBJ1-4	-	CAWSVRGGEKLFF	TGTGCCTGGAGTGTCCGGGGGGGTGAAAAACTGTTTTTT
-	15	TRBV28	TRBJ1-6	-	CASSSPSGGRKPLHF	TGTGCCAGCAGTTCCCCCTCCGGGGGCCGAAAACCCCTCCACTTT
-	11	TRBV12-3/TRBV12-4	TRBJ2-1	-	CASSPMRQQFF	TGTGCCAGCAGTCCCATGCGACAGCAGTTCTTC
-	11	TRBV29-1	TRBJ2-7	-	CSVGQNYEQYF	TGCAGCGTTGGCCAGAACTACGAGCAGTACTTC
-	12	TRBV2	TRBJ1-1	-	CASSDGDTEAFF	TGTGCCAGCAGTGACGGGGACACTGAAGCTTTCTTT
TRBD1	15	TRBV2	TRBJ1-6	-	CASSTGQGGLRPLHF	TGTGCCAGCAGTACAGGACAGGGGGGACTTAGGCCCCTCCACTTT
-	15	TRBV18	TRBJ1-1	-	CASSPPRPPEAEAFF	TGTGCCAGCTCACCACCACGACCCCCCGAAGCTGAAGCTTTCTTT